These 19 T cell receptor beta chains were sequenced from one sample in a study of T cell responses to AZD1222 COVID-19 vaccine. Profiling relied on immunoSEQ multiplex PCR, and the TCRdb table lists in-frame clones only, not all of them. The sample includes tens of thousands of clones, 65% to 80% seen only once; the top ten take approximately 6.3%. The input for sequencing was peripheral blood, taken on day 0 of AZD1222 vaccination. The receptors derive from an adult in good health.

The CDR3 region has the DNA TGCGCCAGCGGAACAGGGGGGACTCCTTCACCCCTCCACTTT. Encoded protein: CASGTGGTPSPLHF. V usage is TRBV5-1 and J usage is TRBJ1-6; TRBD1 agrees at 8 bases. The CDR3 has 14 amino acids. CDR1 is SGHRS and CDR2 is YFSETQ in the germline V gene. The V segment lost 7 bases and the J segment 9 bases; nucleotides outside the gene matches: 9.

This sequence joins TRBV6-2 or TRBV6-3 and TRBJ1-1; 7 bases align to TRBD1. V lost 5 bases, J lost 1 base, and 4 bases stayed unmatched. Germline CDR1 and CDR2: MNHEY and SVGEGT. CDR3 length: 14 residues. CDR3 DNA sequence: TGTGCCAGCAGTACTCGACAGGGGAACACTGAAGCTTTCTTT. Translating gives CASSTRQGNTEAFF.

The chain employs TRBV6-5 and TRBJ1-2; D possibly corresponds to TRBD1 (5 bases). The ends were cut back, 6 bases at V and 3 bases at J, with 14 bases in the middle. The length of the CDR3 is 14 residues. Germline V CDR1 and CDR2: MNHEY, SVGAGI. The CDR3 coding sequence is TGTGCCAGCAGGATAGGTGGGACGGACTATGGCTACACCTTC. Amino acids: CASRIGGTDYGYTF.

The chain combines TRBV20-1 with TRBJ1-2; no definite D call. Germline assignment: CDR1 DFQATT and CDR2 SNEGSKA (reference sequence). CDR3 size: 11 residues. Trimming pared 3 bases from V and 6 bases from J, leaving 8 bases between. CDR3 DNA: TGCAGTGCTAGGATTGGGGATGGCTACACCTTC. Translated, it gives CSARIGDGYTF.

The chain is built from TRBV28 and TRBJ2-1, with D perhaps given as TRBD1 or TRBD2 (5 bases each). The CDR3 runs 12 residues. Germline V gene lookup returns CDR1 MDHEN and CDR2 SYDVKM. V was cut by 6 bases and J by 15 bases, with 18 bases left in between. The CDR3 region is CASSDRGGMVFF. In DNA, the CDR3 is TGTGCCAGCAGCGACCGGGGCGGCATGGTGTTCTTC. The full variable domain, with the rest looked up from reference TRBV28 and TRBJ2-1, is DVKVTQSSRYLVKRTGEKVFLECVQDMDHENMFWYRQDPGLGLRLIYFSYDVKMKEKGDIPEGYSVSREKKERFSLILESASTNQTSMYLCASSDRGGMVFFGPGTRLTVL.

The chain uses TRBV24-1 and TRBJ2-3; the D is unclear. Trimming cost V 9 bases and J 8 bases, with 14 bases left between them. CDR1 and CDR2 from the germline V gene are KGHDR and SFDVKD. The CDR3 spans 12 residues. The CDR3 coding sequence is TGTGCCACCCGAGACCGTTTTGGTACGCAGTATTTT. This gives the protein CATRDRFGTQYF.

This chain links TRBV6-6 with TRBJ1-2; the D gene is possibly TRBD1 (5 bases). The CDR3 loop spans 16 amino acids. Between the trimmed V and J ends, which lost 7 bases and 4 bases, there was a span of 22 bases. Germline values: CDR1 MNHNY, CDR2 SVGAGI (reference sequence). The CDR3 region has the DNA TGTGCCAGCACCAACCCCCGGGACGGGGACTTCTATGGCTACACCTTC. Translating it yields CASTNPRDGDFYGYTF.

V usage is TRBV28 and J usage is TRBJ2-7; perhaps TRBD2 as D (5 bases). The CDR3 covers 14 residues. Trimming cost V 7 bases and J 4 bases, with 17 bases left between them. Germline V gene data show CDR1 as MDHEN and CDR2 as SYDVKM. CDR3 nucleotide sequence: TGTGCCAGCACCCTCTCTGGAGGAAGTTACGAGCAGTACTTC. Encoded protein: CASTLSGGSYEQYF.

This clone was seen only once. This chain joins TRBV6-5 and TRBJ1-1, with D perhaps matching TRBD1 (6 bases). This CDR3 is 12 amino acids long. Per the germline V gene, CDR1 is MNHEY and CDR2 is SVGAGI. V lost 6 bases and J 1 base, leaving 6 bases between the germline ends. The CDR3 is CASRTGNTEAFF. In nucleotides, the CDR3 is TGTGCCAGCAGGACAGGGAACACTGAAGCTTTCTTT.

This chain links TRBV6-5 with TRBJ1-2, with 7 bases matching TRBD1. The ends lost 7 bases at V and 8 bases at J; junction bases unmatched: 4. Germline CDR1 is MNHEY and CDR2 is SVGAGI. The CDR3 extends over 11 amino acids. The CDR3 reads CASTQGGGYTF. The CDR3 nucleotides read TGTGCCAGCACCCAGGGGGGAGGCTACACCTTC.

CDR3 residues: CASSQDLGDEKLFF. DNA for the CDR3: TGTGCCAGCAGTCAGGACCTTGGGGATGAAAAACTGTTTTTT. V usage is TRBV9 and J usage is TRBJ1-4; D remains ambiguous. Trimming removed 5 bases from V and 6 bases from J, with 14 bases in between. This CDR3 region has 14 residues. The germline V gene has CDR1 SGDLS and CDR2 YYNGEE.

The chain is built from TRBV28 and TRBJ2-7; D gene unclear. CDR1 and CDR2 (germline): MDHEN, SYDVKM. Trimming left V 2 bases short and J 4 bases short, with 9 bases between. The CDR3 sequence is 13 residues long. The CDR3: CASSLTFIYEQYF. DNA for the CDR3: TGTGCCAGCAGTTTAACGTTTATTTACGAGCAGTACTTC.

This chain connects TRBV19 to TRBJ1-4; TRBD1 matches 9 bases. V trimming: 6 bases; J trimming: 8 bases; junction bases outside the gene matches: 7. This CDR3 comprises 14 residues. Germline loops: CDR1 LNHDA, CDR2 SQIVND (reference sequence). Here the CDR3 reads CASRFWTGAEKLFF. CDR3 coding DNA: TGTGCCAGTAGGTTCTGGACAGGGGCCGAAAAACTGTTTTTT.

Only a few counts were recorded for this clone. The V gene is TRBV2, the J gene TRBJ1-5; D gene uncertain. The germline V gene encodes CDR1 SNHLY and CDR2 FYNNEI. V lost 7 bases, J lost 2 bases, and 12 bases lay in between. CDR3 length: 14 amino acids. The CDR3 sequence is CASTVRVGNQPQHF. As DNA, the CDR3 is TGTGCCAGCACCGTTCGCGTTGGCAATCAGCCCCAGCATTTT.

This rearrangement joins TRBV10-1 to TRBJ1-1; 11 nucleotides line up with TRBD1. This CDR3 is 14 amino acids long. Germline CDR1 and CDR2: WNHNN and SYGVQD (reference sequence). The ends lost 7 bases at V and 4 bases at J; junction bases unmatched: 5. For the CDR3, the DNA is TGCGCCAGCAAACCCGGGACAGGGGGCACTGAAGCTTTCTTT. It is translated as CASKPGTGGTEAFF.

The chain recombines TRBV6-5 with TRBJ2-7, with D unclear. Trimming stripped 0 bases from V and 2 bases from J, with 2 bases between. Germline CDR1 MNHEY, CDR2 SVGAGI. The CDR3 contains 12 residues. The DNA for the CDR3 is TGTGCCAGCAGTTACTCCACCTACGAGCAGTACTTC. It codes for CASSYSTYEQYF.

The chain is built from TRBV10-3 and TRBJ1-2; D is possibly TRBD1 (5 bases). The CDR3 consists of 12 residues. V was cut by 11 bases and J by 3 bases, with 13 bases left in between. The germline V gene encodes CDR1 ENHRY and CDR2 SYGVKD. The CDR3 here is CAAKKGDYGYTF. In nucleotides, the CDR3 is TGTGCCGCGAAGAAAGGGGACTATGGCTACACCTTC.

The gene calls are TRBV6-5 and TRBJ2-7; D gene ambiguous. This CDR3 is 13 amino acids long. CDR1 and CDR2 from the germline V gene are MNHEY and SVGAGI. The V end was cut by 6 bases, the J end by 5 bases, with 14 bases between. CDR3 protein: CASRGTARDEQYV. As DNA, the CDR3 is TGTGCCAGCAGGGGAACAGCCCGAGACGAGCAGTACGTC.

The chain employs TRBV13 and TRBJ1-5; 10 bases map to TRBD1. The V gene's germline CDR1 is PRHDT and CDR2 FYEKMQ (reference sequence). Trimming removed 8 bases from V and 6 bases from J; junction bases left unmatched: 4. CDR3 length equals 13 residues. CDR3 coding DNA: TGTGCCAGCGGCGACAGGGGGCTTCAGCCCCAGCATTTT. This encodes CASGDRGLQPQHF.